This is a list of T cell receptor beta chains from one sample in a study of blood T cell repertoires in COVID-19. Assay: immunoSEQ multiplex PCR; the TCRdb copy retains only in-frame clones and omits some. The sample holds a few hundred thousand clones, roughly 87% seen once. The sample consisted of PBMCs or T cells enriched from blood (not recorded which). These receptors all stem from a young woman who had recovered from COVID-19. The CDR3 runs from the conserved cysteine through the conserved F or W. D genes are given only for firm matches. Expanded clones get a size class; other rows say once, few or many, or leave the size out.

j_call,clone_size,v_call,d_call,cdr3_nt,cdr3_aa
TRBJ2-5,-,TRBV7-2,TRBD1,TGTGCCAGCAGCTTAGCGCCGGGACAGGGTCAAGAGACCCAGTACTTC,CASSLAPGQGQETQYF
TRBJ2-1,-,TRBV19,TRBD1,TGTGCCAGTAGCCGGGGGGACAGGGGCTACAATGAGCAGTTCTTC,CASSRGDRGYNEQFF
TRBJ2-7,-,TRBV5-8,-,TGTGCCAGCAGCCGCCCCGGGACAATCCCCTACGAGCAGTACTTC,CASSRPGTIPYEQYF
TRBJ1-4,-,TRBV7-9,-,TGTGCCAGCAGCTTAGGCAGGGGCAATGAAAAACTGTTTTTT,CASSLGRGNEKLFF
TRBJ1-2,-,TRBV5-1,TRBD1,TGCGCCAGCAGCTTAGGGACAGCCTCCTACTATGGCTACACCTTC,CASSLGTASYYGYTF
TRBJ2-7,-,TRBV6-5,-,TGTGCCTCCCTAATGACTAATAGAGGCGAGCAGTACTTC,CASLMTNRGEQYF
TRBJ2-7,few,TRBV7-9,-,TGTGCCAGCAGCTTAGTACTAGCTGGGTACGAGCAGTACTTC,CASSLVLAGYEQYF
TRBJ1-6,-,TRBV10-3,TRBD1,TGTGCCATCAGTGCCCGGACAGGTGGGGACAATTCACCCCTCCACTTT,CAISARTGGDNSPLHF
TRBJ2-3,-,TRBV9,TRBD1,TGTGCCGGCAACTCCGGGACAGCCTCAGATACGCAGTATTTT,CAGNSGTASDTQYF
TRBJ1-2,-,TRBV11-2,TRBD1,TGTGCCAGCAGATCAGACAGGGGGCGCCGGTTTGAGGACTATGGCTACACCTTC,CASRSDRGRRFEDYGYTF
TRBJ1-5,-,TRBV10-3,-,TGTGCCATCAGTGAGTCCAGGAGCAATCAGCCCCAGCATTTT,CAISESRSNQPQHF
TRBJ1-5,-,TRBV15,-,TGTGCCACCAGCGGCACAACGGACTATAGCAATCAGCCCCAGCATTTT,CATSGTTDYSNQPQHF
TRBJ2-1,-,TRBV11-2,TRBD2,TGTGCCAGCAGCCGTCTGGGCGGGGGGGCATTCGAGGAGCAGTTCTTC,CASSRLGGGAFEEQFF
TRBJ1-3,-,TRBV28,TRBD1,TGTGCCAGCAGTTCCGGGACAGGGTTTGGAAACACCATATATTTT,CASSSGTGFGNTIYF
TRBJ2-2,-,TRBV9,-,TGTGCCAGCAGCGTATTCGGGGGGCTCGGGACCGGGGAGCTGTTTTTT,CASSVFGGLGTGELFF
TRBJ1-2,-,TRBV11-2,TRBD1,TGTGCCAGCAGCTTAAGGACAGGCCGGGGCCCCTATGGCTACACCTTC,CASSLRTGRGPYGYTF
TRBJ1-2,-,TRBV4-1,-,TGCGCCAGCAGCCAAGGTCAACAGATGTATGGCTACACCTTC,CASSQGQQMYGYTF
TRBJ2-5,-,TRBV7-9,-,TGTGCCAGCACCAAAGATAGGACCCAGTACTTC,CASTKDRTQYF
TRBJ1-1,-,TRBV2,-,TGTGCCAGCAGTGAAACAGGGACCCCCACTGAAGCTTTCTTT,CASSETGTPTEAFF
TRBJ1-1,once,TRBV9,-,TGTGCCAGCAGCGTACGGGGGGCGGATACTGAAGCTTTCTTT,CASSVRGADTEAFF
TRBJ2-1,-,TRBV10-3,-,TGTGCCATCAGTGAGACTAGCCCTATAAGCTCCTACAATGAGCAGTTCTTC,CAISETSPISSYNEQFF
TRBJ1-1,-,TRBV7-3,-,TGTGCCAGCAGCTCGACGGGAGGGATGGGCACTGAAGCTTTCTTT,CASSSTGGMGTEAFF
TRBJ2-2,-,TRBV6-5,-,TGTGCCAGCAGTTACCAATTGAACACCGGGGAGCTGTTTTTT,CASSYQLNTGELFF
TRBJ2-2,-,TRBV4-3,TRBD2,TGCGCCAGCAGCCAAGACTGGGGGGCTAGCGGGAGCACCGGGGAGCTGTTTTTT,CASSQDWGASGSTGELFF
TRBJ2-5,-,TRBV14,TRBD1,TGTGCCAGCAGCCGCCTGACAGGGCAAGAGACCCAGTACTTC,CASSRLTGQETQYF
TRBJ2-5,-,TRBV4-3,TRBD2,TGCGCCAGCAGCCAAGATCTCGGGAGTAGCGGGGGGCAAGAGACCCAGTACTTC,CASSQDLGSSGGQETQYF
TRBJ2-5,-,TRBV27,TRBD1,TGTGCCAGCAGTCTACAGGGGCCCCAAGAGACCCAGTACTTC,CASSLQGPQETQYF
TRBJ2-7,-,TRBV2,TRBD1,TGTGCCAGCAGCGCAACAGGGGGTTCCTACGAGCAGTACTTC,CASSATGGSYEQYF
TRBJ2-2,-,TRBV12-5,-,TGTGCTAGTGGTTTGGTATACGAGTTCGCGAACACCGGGGAGCTGTTTTTT,CASGLVYEFANTGELFF
TRBJ1-2,-,TRBV27,-,TGTGCCAGCAGTCTAAGCCCAACGCCCAGGGTGTATGGCTACACCTTC,CASSLSPTPRVYGYTF
TRBJ2-1,-,TRBV9,-,TGTGCCAGCAGCGTAGCGGCGAGGACTAACTACAATGAGCAGTTCTTC,CASSVAARTNYNEQFF
TRBJ1-2,-,TRBV28,-,TGTGCCAGCAGGGGAGACGGAGGCTACACCTTC,CASRGDGGYTF
TRBJ2-7,-,TRBV2,-,TGTGCCAGCAGGCAGGACACTTCAACCTACGAGCAGTACTTC,CASRQDTSTYEQYF
TRBJ1-5,-,TRBV9,-,TGTGCCAGCAGCACAAGAGCAGGGAGGGATCAGCCCCAGCATTTT,CASSTRAGRDQPQHF
TRBJ1-4,-,TRBV5-5,-,TGTGCCAGCAGCCAAACGAAGACAGGAACTAATGAAAAACTGTTTTTT,CASSQTKTGTNEKLFF
TRBJ2-5,-,TRBV5-1,-,TGCGCCAGCAGCTTGAGCCTAGTAGTCCAAGAGACCCAGTACTTC,CASSLSLVVQETQYF
TRBJ1-3,-,TRBV21-1,-,TGTGCCAGCAGAAGGACAGGGTCTGGAAACACCATATATTTT,CASRRTGSGNTIYF
TRBJ2-3,-,TRBV7-9,-,TGTGCCAGCGCAGGGGACACAGATACGCAGTATTTT,CASAGDTDTQYF
TRBJ1-6,-,TRBV7-9,-,TGTGCCAGCAGCTACAGGGCTGATTCACCCCTCCACTTT,CASSYRADSPLHF
TRBJ1-2,once,TRBV9,TRBD1,TGTGCCAGCAGCGTAGTGGGACAGGGGGTTGCCTATGGCTACACCTTC,CASSVVGQGVAYGYTF
TRBJ1-2,-,TRBV5-4,-,TGTGCCAGCAGCTTGGTTGAGGCTCGCTATGGCTACACCTTC,CASSLVEARYGYTF
TRBJ1-5,-,TRBV9,-,TGTGCCAGCAGCGTAGGGGGCGGCTTTAATCAGCCCCAGCATTTT,CASSVGGGFNQPQHF
TRBJ2-1,-,TRBV4-3,TRBD2,TGCGCCAGCAGCCAAGATGTTCCAGCGGGAGCCCTGGATGAGCAGTTCTTC,CASSQDVPAGALDEQFF
TRBJ1-2,-,TRBV11-2,-,TGTGCCAGCAGCTCACCACACGGGGGAGTCGATGGCTACACCTTC,CASSSPHGGVDGYTF
TRBJ1-4,-,TRBV7-6,TRBD1,TGTGCCAGCAGCAAAAGTGGGACAGGGGATTATTTTCTCCCCAATGAAAAACTGTTTTTT,CASSKSGTGDYFLPNEKLFF
TRBJ1-4,few,TRBV4-3,-,TGCGCCAGCAGCCAAGATTCGCTAAGGGGTTATAATGAAAAACTGTTTTTT,CASSQDSLRGYNEKLFF
TRBJ2-3,once,TRBV4-1,TRBD2,TGCGCCAGCAGCCCACGAGAAGCGGGGAGTAGGGATACGCAGTATTTT,CASSPREAGSRDTQYF
TRBJ2-5,-,TRBV6-2/TRBV6-3,-,TGTGCCAGCAGTTACCCGGCTGGGCCGACCCAGTACTTC,CASSYPAGPTQYF